This passage covers 30 T cell receptor beta chains from one sample sequenced in a study of PD-1 blockade in classical Hodgkin lymphoma. Brentuximab vedotin exposure varied, and every patient relapsed after autologous stem cell transplantation. The protocol was immunoSEQ multiplex PCR, while the TCRdb copy is restricted to in-frame clones and leaves out a portion. The sample has 46,000 or so clones, 88% seen once. The specimen was peripheral blood mononuclear cells (PBMCs), collected at baseline. These receptors all come from a human donor with classical Hodgkin lymphoma.

The chain employs TRBV18 and TRBJ1-1, with no clear D. Germline CDR1 is KGHSH and CDR2 is LQKENI. There are 15 residues in the CDR3. Trimming removed 3 bases from V and 1 base from J, with 12 bases in between. The CDR3 sequence is CASSPSAAANTEAFF. In nucleotides, the CDR3 is TGTGCCAGCTCACCTAGCGCGGCCGCGAACACTGAAGCTTTCTTT.

The genes are TRBV6-4 and TRBJ2-1; the D is unclear. The V end lost 3 bases, the J end lost 4 bases, and 10 bases lay between the germline ends. The CDR3 runs 14 residues. Germline V CDR1 and CDR2: MRHNA, SNTAGT. The CDR3: CASSEGLGYNEQFF. CDR3 sequence (DNA): TGTGCCAGCAGTGAAGGATTAGGATACAATGAGCAGTTCTTC.

The CDR3 DNA sequence: TGTGCCAGCAGCCTAGGGACAGGGGCCACTTATGGCTACACCTTC. It yields the protein CASSLGTGATYGYTF. The chain has TRBV7-9 and TRBJ1-2, with TRBD1 matching 10 bases. Germline CDR1 is SEHNR and CDR2 is FQNEAQ (reference sequence). Trimming took 5 bases from V and 5 from J; bases not matched to a gene: 8. CDR3 length equals 15 residues.

The chain recombines TRBV27 with TRBJ1-1, with D perhaps matching TRBD1 (5 bases). The germline V and J ends were trimmed by 5 bases and 4 bases, with 23 bases remaining between them. This CDR3 region has 17 residues. Per germline, CDR1 MNHEY and CDR2 SMNVEV (reference sequence). The CDR3 region is CASSPQGVRSRSTEAFF. CDR3 in DNA: TGTGCCAGCAGTCCCCAGGGAGTTCGTTCGAGGAGCACTGAAGCTTTCTTT.

Concerning this clone itself: Its ends do not fully match the called genes, so a read error is possible. The chain links TRBV7-7 to TRBJ2-1; 9 positions match TRBD2. Looked up from germline, CDR1 is SSHAT and CDR2 is FNYEAQ (reference sequence). The CDR3 is 14 amino acids. The CDR3 loop reads CASSLGLANNEQFF. CDR3 DNA sequence: TGTGCTAGCAGCTTAGGACTAGCGAACAATGAGCAGTTCTTC.

The rearrangement joins TRBV28 to TRBJ1-6; D is unresolved. V was shortened by 1 base and J by 6 bases, with 13 bases between the two germline ends. The CDR3 contains 16 residues. Germline V gives CDR1 MDHEN, CDR2 SYDVKM. CDR3 loop: CASSLSLGRSNSPLHF. The CDR3 DNA reads TGTGCCAGCAGTTTATCTCTGGGGAGGAGTAATTCACCCCTCCACTTT.

The chain uses TRBV7-2 and TRBJ2-7, with 7 bases aligning to TRBD1. Per germline, CDR1 SGHTA and CDR2 FQGNSA. This CDR3 comprises 16 residues. V trimming: 7 bases; J trimming: 2 bases; junction bases outside the gene matches: 14. The CDR3 loop reads CASTRPGRDSTYEQYF. In nucleotides, the CDR3 is TGTGCCAGCACCCGACCCGGCCGGGACAGCACCTACGAGCAGTACTTC.

The chain carries TRBV7-9 and TRBJ2-1; D is possibly TRBD1 or TRBD2 (5 bases each). The CDR3 has 15 amino acids. CDR1 and CDR2 from the germline V gene are SEHNR and FQNEAQ (reference sequence). Trimming removed 8 bases from V and 4 bases from J, with 18 bases in between. This CDR3 reads CASCASQEGYNEQFF. The CDR3 coding sequence is TGTGCCAGCTGTGCTAGCCAAGAGGGGTACAATGAGCAGTTCTTC.

V and J are TRBV5-1 and TRBJ1-2; possible D gene TRBD1, 5 bases. CDR3 length equals 13 residues. Germline values: CDR1 SGHRS, CDR2 YFSETQ. V was trimmed by 2 bases and J by 2 bases, leaving 7 bases between them. The CDR3 region has the DNA TGCGCCAGCAGCTTAGGGGAAAACTATGGCTACACCTTC. It specifies CASSLGENYGYTF.

The chain has TRBV28 and TRBJ2-1; 8 bases agree with TRBD2. The germline gives CDR1 MDHEN, CDR2 SYDVKM. V shed 2 bases and J 4 bases; nucleotides not matched to a gene: 16. The CDR3 loop spans 19 amino acids. CDR3 sequence: CASSLLGLLRGGRYNEQFF. Here the CDR3 DNA reads TGTGCCAGCAGTTTACTTGGCCTCCTTCGGGGCGGGAGGTACAATGAGCAGTTCTTC.

The CDR3 sequence: CASSPRTANTEAFF. The CDR3 DNA is TGTGCCAGCAGCCCAAGGACAGCGAACACTGAAGCTTTCTTT. The V gene is TRBV11-1, the J gene TRBJ1-1; a possible D gene is TRBD1 (6 bases). V was cut by 5 bases and J by 1 base, with 11 bases left in between. Germline-derived CDR1 and CDR2 are SGHAT and FQDESV (reference sequence). The CDR3 has 14 amino acids. The full variable domain, with the rest looked up from reference TRBV11-1 and TRBJ1-1, is EAEVAQSPRYKITEKSQAVAFWCDPISGHATLYWYRQILGQGPELLVQFQDESVVDDSQLPKDRFSAERLKGVDSTLKIQPAELGDSAMYLCASSPRTANTEAFFGQGTRLTVV.

In its sample, this clone was seen once. The rearrangement uses TRBV2 and TRBJ2-5; 7 bases map to TRBD2. Germline CDR1 reads SNHLY; CDR2 reads FYNNEI. After removal of 8 bases from V and 5 bases from J, the junction contained 11 bases not matched to a gene. CDR3 length equals 14 residues. In DNA, the CDR3 is TGTGCCAGCTGCAAGCCGGGACTACCGGAGACCCAGTACTTC. As protein: CASCKPGLPETQYF. Looking up the rest from reference TRBV2 and TRBJ2-5 gives the full variable domain: EPEVTQTPSHQVTQMGQEVILRCVPISNHLYFYWYRQILGQKVEFLVSFYNNEISEKSEIFDDQFSVERPDGSNFTLKIRSTKLEDSAMYFCASCKPGLPETQYFGPGTRLLVL.

Written as DNA, the CDR3 is TGTGCCAGCAGCGTACAGGACAGGACATTCGCGAACACCGGGGAGCTGTTTTTT. It yields the protein CASSVQDRTFANTGELFF. The gene calls are TRBV9 and TRBJ2-2; 7 bases match TRBD1. The CDR3 covers 18 residues. Germline CDR1 reads SGDLS; CDR2 reads YYNGEE. V trimming: 1 base; J trimming: 0 bases; junction bases outside the gene matches: 9.

This clone was recorded once. V and J are TRBV29-1 and TRBJ2-7; TRBD1 or TRBD2 may be the D gene (5 bases each). V lost 6 bases, J lost 1 base, and 7 bases lay in between. Germline-derived CDR1 and CDR2 are SQVTM and ANQGSEA. The CDR3 sequence is 11 residues long. The CDR3 protein is CSVEGSYEQYF. As DNA, the CDR3 is TGCAGCGTAGAGGGGTCCTACGAGCAGTACTTC.

The chain links TRBV27 to TRBJ2-5, with 7 bases fitting TRBD2. The V segment lost 5 bases and the J segment 5 bases; nucleotides outside the gene matches: 14. Germline assignment: CDR1 MNHEY and CDR2 SMNVEV (reference sequence). The CDR3 consists of 16 residues. The CDR3 here is CASSPLRGGPGETQYF. As DNA, the CDR3 is TGTGCCAGCAGTCCCTTGAGGGGAGGGCCTGGGGAGACCCAGTACTTC.

The chain employs TRBV4-2 and TRBJ2-5; 9 nucleotides line up with TRBD2. This CDR3 has 17 residues. J lost 1 base, V lost 0 bases, and 6 bases had no gene match. Germline CDR1 is LGHNA and CDR2 is YNFKEQ. CDR3 bases: TGTGCCAGCAGCCAAGATCCCGCGGGGGGGGGCCAAGAGACCCAGTACTTC. It yields the protein CASSQDPAGGGQETQYF.

This sequence joins TRBV6-5 and TRBJ1-3; D is unclear. V was clipped by 0 bases and J by 4 bases, with 4 bases between them. The CDR3 sequence is 13 residues long. Germline values: CDR1 MNHEY, CDR2 SVGAGI. The CDR3 region has the DNA TGTGCCAGCAGTTACTCAGAGGGAAACACCATATATTTT. Its translation: CASSYSEGNTIYF.

This clone was seen once. The chain combines TRBV5-1 with TRBJ1-5; tentative D call: TRBD1 (5 bases). The CDR3 consists of 15 residues. Per germline, CDR1 SGHRS and CDR2 YFSETQ. V was shortened by 6 bases and J by 7 bases, with 20 bases between the two germline ends. CDR3: CASTETGDPRQPQHF. CDR3 sequence (DNA): TGCGCCAGCACAGAGACGGGGGACCCTAGGCAGCCCCAGCATTTT.

This chain's CDR3 is CASSSRTAEGEETQYF. The CDR3 region has the DNA TGTGCCAGCAGTTCCCGGACGGCCGAGGGTGAAGAGACCCAGTACTTC. The rearrangement uses TRBV27 and TRBJ2-5, with D possibly being TRBD2 (5 bases). Germline V CDR1 and CDR2: MNHEY, SMNVEV (reference sequence). The CDR3 totals 16 residues. The V end was cut by 4 bases, the J end by 3 bases, with 18 bases between.

The J gene is TRBJ2-5, the V gene TRBV2; D gene uncertain. The CDR3 extends over 14 amino acids. Per germline, CDR1 SNHLY and CDR2 FYNNEI. Trimming took off 3 bases at V and 5 bases at J, with 13 bases between the two ends. This chain's CDR3 is CASSEPLENETQYF. The CDR3 DNA sequence: TGTGCCAGCAGTGAGCCCCTTGAAAATGAGACCCAGTACTTC.

The chain combines TRBV9 with TRBJ1-4; D unclear. CDR1 is SGDLS, CDR2 YYNGEE, per germline. V lost 0 bases and J 8 bases, leaving 11 bases between the germline ends. The CDR3 loop spans 14 amino acids. The CDR3 DNA is TGTGCCAGCAGCGTAGGTGGATTGGGGGAAAAACTGTTTTTT. Amino acid sequence: CASSVGGLGEKLFF.

Regarding this clone: Other nucleotide sequences from this sample produce the same CDR3. The chain uses TRBV29-1 and TRBJ1-1, with D possibly being TRBD1 (6 bases). This CDR3 region has 19 residues. Trimming took 4 bases from V and 0 from J, leaving 27 bases between them. The germline gives CDR1 SQVTM, CDR2 ANQGSEA. The CDR3 nucleotides are TGCAGCGTTGTAAAAAGGCTCGGGGGCGGGGGGCTCATGAACACTGAAGCTTTCTTT. This encodes CSVVKRLGGGGLMNTEAFF.

This chain connects TRBV27 to TRBJ2-3; 8 bases fit TRBD2. The V segment lost 5 bases and the J segment 0 bases; nucleotides outside the gene matches: 4. The CDR3 extends over 15 amino acids. The germline gives CDR1 MNHEY, CDR2 SMNVEV (reference sequence). The CDR3 bases are TGTGCCAGCAGTCCGGTAGCGGGGAGCACAGATACGCAGTATTTT. Protein product: CASSPVAGSTDTQYF.

The chain links TRBV7-9 to TRBJ2-7; D is possibly TRBD2 (6 bases). Germline CDR1 SEHNR, CDR2 FQNEAQ (reference sequence). The CDR3 length is 15 residues. Trimming took 5 bases from V and 0 from J, leaving 14 bases between them. This CDR3 reads CASSPTAGPSYEQYF. Here the CDR3 DNA reads TGTGCCAGCAGCCCAACAGCGGGCCCCTCCTACGAGCAGTACTTC.

The genes are TRBV11-2 and TRBJ2-7; tentative D call: TRBD1 (6 bases). The CDR3 contains 14 residues. V was trimmed by 3 bases and J by 3 bases, leaving 12 bases between them. Germline CDR1 reads SGHAT; CDR2 reads FQNNGV. The CDR3 protein is CASSFTGIIYEQYF. As DNA, the CDR3 is TGTGCCAGCAGCTTTACAGGGATTATCTACGAGCAGTACTTC.

This clone is a singleton in its sample. The chain recombines TRBV4-1 with TRBJ1-5, with TRBD1 identical over 10 bases. This CDR3 spans 15 amino acids. In germline, CDR1 is MGHRA, CDR2 YSYEKL. J gave up 4 bases and V 1 base, and 1 base lay outside the gene matches. CDR3 in DNA: TGCGCCAGCAGCCAAGGACAGGGGGCGAATCAGCCCCAGCATTTT. Its protein is CASSQGQGANQPQHF.

The chain links TRBV18 to TRBJ1-4; maybe TRBD1 (6 bases). CDR1 is KGHSH and CDR2 is LQKENI in the germline V gene. This CDR3 region has 13 residues. V lost 2 bases, J lost 10 bases, and 11 bases lay in between. CDR3 sequence (DNA): TGTGCCAGCTCACCAGACAGGAGTGGAAAACTGTTTTTT. It specifies CASSPDRSGKLFF.

The chain uses TRBV28 and TRBJ2-2, with 9 bases matching TRBD2. Unmatched junction bases numbered 2, after V lost 2 bases and J lost 1 base. Germline V lookup: CDR1 MDHEN, CDR2 SYDVKM. The CDR3 spans 16 residues. As DNA, the CDR3 is TGTGCCAGCAGTTTAATACTAGCGGGGAACACCGGGGAGCTGTTTTTT. Amino acid sequence: CASSLILAGNTGELFF.

The V and J genes are TRBV7-8 and TRBJ1-5, with D possibly being TRBD1 (5 bases). The CDR3 extends over 15 amino acids. Between the trimmed V and J ends, which lost 3 bases and 0 bases, there was a span of 9 bases. Germline CDR1 and CDR2: SGHVS and FQNEAQ. The CDR3: CASSLDIFSNQPQHF. The CDR3 bases are TGTGCCAGCAGCTTGGACATATTTAGCAATCAGCCCCAGCATTTT.

This rearrangement joins TRBV23-1 to TRBJ2-4, with D perhaps given as TRBD1 or TRBD2 (6 bases each). TRBV23-1 is identified as an open reading frame with a role that is uncertain. This CDR3 is built from 21 residues. Trimming pared 4 bases from V and 1 base from J, leaving 29 bases between. The CDR3 nucleotides read TGCGCCAGCAGTCGCAACTACTTAGCGCAAGGGGGGTCAGTCGCCAAAAACATTCAGTACTTC. Protein: CASSRNYLAQGGSVAKNIQYF.